The clone carrying this T cell receptor beta chain has just one count. The entry originates in a study of OX40 agonist ivuxolimab in advanced cancers. Germline assignment: CDR1 SGHDT and CDR2 YYEEEE. Trimming took 0 bases from V and 5 from J, leaving 14 bases between them. The length of the CDR3 is 15 residues. Assay used: immunoSEQ multiplex PCR; TCRdb lists only in-frame clones, some missing. This table has 95,000 or so clones, about 90% appearing once. The material sequenced was CD4+ or CD8+ T cells sorted from blood, taken in a trial of the OX40 agonist ivuxolimab. The chain has TRBV5-6 and TRBJ2-5; maybe TRBD2 (5 bases). The receptor was derived from an adult with an advanced solid tumor such as melanoma, head and neck, liver or kidney cancer. The CDR3, as DNA: TGTGCCAGCAGCTTGGGGTCAAGACCGGGGGAGACCCAGTACTTC. Translated: CASSLGSRPGETQYF.